Reported below is one T cell receptor (beta chain). Its specificity is not known. The donors were in the roughly 110-subject validation cohort; that cohort was separate from the roughly 620-subject first cohort. These data come from a study of cytomegalovirus exposure and HLA in healthy donors. Study-wide results and caveats: Reportedly, diagnosis of cytomegalovirus status by the classifier showed high specificity and sensitivity. Specificity for CMV antigens was confirmed in vitro for a few of the CMV-associated chains.

Here immunoSEQ multiplex PCR was the method, and the copy in TCRdb shows in-frame clones only, minus some. Of under 85,000 clones listed, roughly 94% are singletons. The sequence came from a woman younger than 30 in good health and CMV-seronegative. Specimen: PBMCs.

The CDR3: CASSIGPGREAFF. The CDR3 DNA sequence: TGTGCCAGCAGCATTGGTCCGGGTAGGGAAGCTTTCTTT. The chain joins TRBV5-4 to TRBJ1-1, with D uncertain. V gave up 4 bases and J gave up 8 bases, with 15 bases separating them. The germline gives CDR1 SGHNT, CDR2 YYREEE (reference sequence). CDR3 length: 13 residues.